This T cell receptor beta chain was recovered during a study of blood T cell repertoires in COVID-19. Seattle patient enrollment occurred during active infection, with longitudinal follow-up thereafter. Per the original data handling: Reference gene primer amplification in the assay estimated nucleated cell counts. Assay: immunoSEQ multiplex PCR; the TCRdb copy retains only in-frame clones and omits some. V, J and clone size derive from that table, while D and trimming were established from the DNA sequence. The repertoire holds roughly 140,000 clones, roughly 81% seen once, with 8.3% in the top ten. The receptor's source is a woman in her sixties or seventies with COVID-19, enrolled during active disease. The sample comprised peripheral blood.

The CDR3 region is CAWRRGERYNSPLHF. The CDR3 DNA reads as TGTGCCTGGAGGCGGGGGGAACGGTATAATTCACCCCTCCACTTT. The J gene is TRBJ1-6, the V gene TRBV30; D possibly corresponds to TRBD1 (5 bases). V lost 3 bases to trimming and J lost 4 bases, with 13 bases between them. Germline assignment: CDR1 GTSNPN and CDR2 SVGIG (reference sequence). CDR3 length equals 15 residues.